One and the same sample provided the 24 T cell receptor delta chains below, sequenced in a study of Vδ1+ human thymocytes. The template was reverse-transcribed extracted RNA. Multiplex PCR used pooled V-gene forward primers and a constant-region reverse primer to amplify CDR3s. TCRdb reanalysed the multiplex PCR reads via CATT. The table records about 53,000 delta-chain clones, around 15% of them present only once. These receptors have no identified antigens. General study findings and limits: Thymic TRG and TRD repertoires appeared highly polyclonal.

Sequenced input: Vdelta1+ gamma-delta thymocytes from the thymus. Subset given: FACS-sorted CD3+ TCRalphabeta- TCRVdelta1+ TCRVdelta2- thymocytes. The origin of the receptors is a girl in the first two years of life who had congenital heart surgery.

This clone was seen more than once but under ten times. The rearrangement uses TRDV2 and TRDJ1, with D possibly matching TRDD2 (5 bases). Germline-derived CDR1 and CDR2 are GEAIGNYY and EKD. The CDR3 contains 21 residues. The V and J ends lost 1 base and 0 bases respectively, with 29 bases between them. In DNA form, the CDR3 reads TGTGCCTGTGACACGGGAGCGTCCTTCGAGGGGTCTTTCTACGACACCGATAAACTCATCTTT. This codes for CACDTGASFEGSFYDTDKLIF.

The chain recombines TRDV1 with TRDJ1; 8 positions agree with TRDD3. This CDR3 is 21 amino acids long. Germline V gene data show CDR1 as TSWWSYY and CDR2 as QGS. Unmatched junction bases numbered 18, after V lost 0 bases and J lost 0 bases. The DNA for the CDR3 is TGTGCTCTTGGGGAACTGAGCCGATTCGGTACTGGGGGGCGAAACACCGATAAACTCATCTTT. This codes for CALGELSRFGTGGRNTDKLIF.

This clone was seen only a few times. The chain employs TRDV1 and TRDJ1, with TRDD3 identical over 9 bases. The CDR3 runs 20 residues. V trimming: 4 bases; J trimming: 0 bases; junction bases outside the gene matches: 18. The germline V gene has CDR1 TSWWSYY and CDR2 QGS. CDR3: CALGVHPTSTGGTYTDKLIF. CDR3 coding DNA: TGTGCTCTTGGGGTGCATCCTACAAGTACTGGGGGAACGTACACCGATAAACTCATCTTT.

This clone was recorded a few times. The J gene is TRDJ1, the V gene TRDV1; 10 bases map to TRDD3. The CDR3 consists of 22 residues. Germline V lookup: CDR1 TSWWSYY, CDR2 QGS. Unmatched junction bases numbered 23, after V lost 4 bases and J lost 0 bases. The CDR3 region is CALGGPPHGPGGYWGYTDKLIF. As DNA, the CDR3 is TGTGCTCTTGGGGGACCGCCCCATGGCCCTGGGGGATATTGGGGTTACACCGATAAACTCATCTTT.

The J gene is TRDJ1, the V gene TRDV1; a possible D gene is TRDD2 (6 bases). This CDR3 has 22 amino acids. Looked up from germline, CDR1 is TSWWSYY and CDR2 is QGS. Trimming took 4 bases from V and 0 from J, leaving 33 bases between them. The CDR3 reads CALGATPSTFRSLVLYTDKLIF. CDR3 nucleotide sequence: TGTGCTCTTGGGGCCACCCCTTCCACTTTCAGATCCCTTGTCCTGTACACCGATAAACTCATCTTT.

This chain uses TRDV1 with TRDJ1; 8 bases are shared with TRDD3. CDR1 TSWWSYY and CDR2 QGS come from the germline V gene. The CDR3 has 19 amino acids. The V and J ends lost 0 bases and 0 bases, in that order; junction bases with no gene match: 12. The CDR3 protein is CALGELLLLGVEYTDKLIF. DNA for the CDR3: TGTGCTCTTGGGGAACTCCTGCTACTGGGGGTCGAGTACACCGATAAACTCATCTTT.

This clone was detected only a few times. The chain carries TRDV1 and TRDJ1; tentative D call: TRDD2 (6 bases). Trimming cost V 3 bases and J 0 bases, with 20 bases left between them. The CDR3 spans 18 residues. CDR1 is TSWWSYY, CDR2 QGS, per germline. CDR3 protein: CALGDAPSRGPYTDKLIF. Here the CDR3 DNA reads TGTGCTCTTGGGGACGCGCCTTCCAGGGGGCCTTACACCGATAAACTCATCTTT.

This clone appeared a few times. The same CDR3 is also encoded by other DNA sequences in this sample. The genes are TRDV2 and TRDJ3, with 8 bases lining up with TRDD3. Germline trimming cut 5 bases from V and 0 bases from J; bases unmatched to any gene: 11. The V gene's germline CDR1 is GEAIGNYY and CDR2 EKD. The CDR3 is made up of 19 amino acids. CDR3 DNA: TGTGCCTGTGTCCCGGGATACGCCCCCCTCTCCTGGGACACCCGACAGATGTTTTTC. It translates to CACVPGYAPLSWDTRQMFF.

This clone was seen a few times. The J gene is TRDJ1, the V gene TRAV29/DV5, with D possibly TRDD3 on 6 matching bases. Trimming left V 3 bases short and J 1 base short, with 28 bases between. From germline, CDR1 is NSMFDY and CDR2 ISSIKDK. The CDR3 extends over 19 amino acids. The CDR3, as DNA: TGTGCAGCAATAGGAACTTTCCTCTGGGGAGCCCATGTCACCGATAAACTCATCTTT. Translating gives CAAIGTFLWGAHVTDKLIF.

The chain has TRDV1 and TRDJ1; D perhaps matches TRDD3 (6 bases). CDR1 is TSWWSYY, CDR2 QGS, per germline. V was clipped by 3 bases and J by 0 bases, with 23 bases between them. The CDR3 loop spans 19 amino acids. CDR3 sequence (DNA): TGTGCTCTTGGGGACCCTTACGTCCGGGGATCACAGTACACCGATAAACTCATCTTT. Translated, it gives CALGDPYVRGSQYTDKLIF.

The chain has TRDV1 and TRDJ2; D might be TRDD3 (6 bases). V dropped 5 bases and J dropped 1 base, with 20 bases sitting between them. Germline assignment: CDR1 TSWWSYY and CDR2 QGS. The CDR3 extends over 18 amino acids. CDR3 region: CALGSLAGVQNLTAQLFF. The CDR3 coding sequence is TGTGCTCTTGGGAGCCTAGCTGGGGTCCAAAATTTGACAGCACAACTCTTCTTT.

This clone has more than one count but fewer than ten. The gene calls are TRDV2 and TRDJ1, with 12 bases that match TRDD3. The CDR3 extends over 17 amino acids. V shed 0 bases and J 13 bases; nucleotides not matched to a gene: 17. Germline lookup yields CDR1 GEAIGNYY and CDR2 EKD. CDR3 nucleotides: TGTGCCTGTGACACCGCTGATGTCTGGGGGATACGGGCGGAGAGCATCTTT. The encoded protein is CACDTADVWGIRAESIF.

This sequence joins TRDV2 and TRDJ1, with D possibly matching TRDD3 (6 bases). Germline V gene sequence: CDR1 GEAIGNYY, CDR2 EKD. CDR3 length equals 21 residues. Trimming stripped 0 bases from V and 3 bases from J, with 31 bases between. This chain's CDR3 is CACDTVGAGDRLESLADKLIF. The CDR3 nucleotides read TGTGCCTGTGACACCGTGGGCGCGGGGGACAGACTCGAGTCTTTGGCCGATAAACTCATCTTT.

J is TRDJ1 and V is TRDV1, with D possibly being TRDD3 (5 bases). Germline V CDR1 and CDR2: TSWWSYY, QGS. This CDR3 spans 18 amino acids. V lost 0 bases and J lost 0, with 17 bases in between. CDR3: CALGELGNILVYTDKLIF. The CDR3 bases are TGTGCTCTTGGGGAACTCGGGAACATACTGGTGTACACCGATAAACTCATCTTT.

The chain has TRDV1 and TRDJ1; a possible D gene is TRDD3 (5 bases). This CDR3 has 15 amino acids. Germline-derived CDR1 and CDR2 are TSWWSYY and QGS. Trimming pared 4 bases from V and 0 bases from J, leaving 12 bases between. CDR3 in DNA: TGTGCTCTTGGGGGCCTTGGGGACTACACCGATAAACTCATCTTT. This translates into CALGGLGDYTDKLIF.

This clone was seen only a few times. This sequence joins TRDV1 and TRDJ1, with 8 bases lining up with TRDD3. The V gene's germline CDR1 is TSWWSYY and CDR2 QGS. After removal of 0 bases from V and 0 bases from J, the junction contained 12 bases not matched to a gene. CDR3 size: 19 residues. For the CDR3, the DNA is TGTGCTCTTGGGGAACTATCCACTACTGGGGGCCGCCACACCGATAAACTCATCTTT. Encoded protein: CALGELSTTGGRHTDKLIF.

This chain links TRDV1 with TRDJ1; possibly TRDD3 for D (9 bases). V was shortened by 4 bases and J by 7 bases, with 40 bases between the two germline ends. CDR3 length: 22 residues. Germline V gene sequence: CDR1 TSWWSYY, CDR2 QGS. The CDR3 DNA reads TGTGCTCTTGGGGGAGATGACTTCCTACAGGATGCCCACTGGGGGACCCAATCTAAACTCATCTTT. Its translation: CALGGDDFLQDAHWGTQSKLIF.

The chain joins TRDV1 to TRDJ1, with D possibly being TRDD2 (6 bases). The V end was cut by 1 base, the J end by 7 bases, with 16 bases between. CDR1 and CDR2 from the germline V gene are TSWWSYY and QGS. The CDR3 consists of 15 residues. CDR3: CALGERPSPNIKLIF. DNA of the CDR3: TGTGCTCTTGGGGAACGGCCTTCCCCGAACATTAAACTCATCTTT.

The V call is TRDV1, the J call TRDJ1; TRDD3 aligns across 8 bases. CDR3 length equals 20 residues. The germline CDR1 and CDR2 sequences are TSWWSYY and QGS. V was clipped by 2 bases and J by 2 bases; unmatched bases: 19. The CDR3 sequence is CALGERFKQDGIRVTDKLIF. The CDR3 coding sequence is TGTGCTCTTGGGGAAAGGTTCAAGCAAGATGGGATACGCGTAACCGATAAACTCATCTTT.

The chain carries TRDV1 and TRDJ1, with 10 positions matching TRDD3. The V gene end was trimmed by 0 bases and the J gene end by 2 bases; junction bases not matched to a gene: 21. This CDR3 region has 22 residues. CDR1 is TSWWSYY and CDR2 is QGS in the germline V gene. This CDR3 reads CALGELFPDSSSYWGMTDKLIF. The CDR3 DNA is TGTGCTCTTGGGGAACTCTTCCCCGACTCTTCTTCCTACTGGGGGATGACCGATAAACTCATCTTT.

This clone has only a few counts. The rearrangement joins TRDV1 to TRDJ1, with TRDD3 identical over 11 bases. V shed 5 bases, J shed 0 bases, and the junction held 17 bases outside the gene matches. CDR1 is TSWWSYY and CDR2 is QGS in the germline V gene. This CDR3 spans 20 amino acids. CDR3 nucleotides: TGTGCTCTTGGGAACCAGAGTACTGGGGGATATACCAAGTACACCGATAAACTCATCTTT. Its translation: CALGNQSTGGYTKYTDKLIF.

This clone was found a few times. The chain links TRDV2 to TRDJ1, with D maybe TRDD2 (7 bases). CDR3 length: 19 amino acids. The V end lost 7 bases, the J end lost 3 bases, and 32 bases lay between the germline ends. CDR1 GEAIGNYY and CDR2 EKD come from the germline V gene. CDR3 nucleotide sequence: TGTGCCTGGGGATTTTTTCCTACGAGGGGGAATTGGATCTCCGATAAACTCATCTTT. Encoded protein: CAWGFFPTRGNWISDKLIF.

This clone was observed at least ten times. The V and J genes are TRDV2 and TRDJ3, with D unresolved. The germline gives CDR1 GEAIGNYY, CDR2 EKD. Trimming took off 2 bases at V and 0 bases at J, with 10 bases between the two ends. The CDR3 runs to 17 residues. The CDR3 protein is CACDKLLISWDTRQMFF. As DNA, the CDR3 is TGTGCCTGTGACAAGCTCCTTATCTCCTGGGACACCCGACAGATGTTTTTC.

There are a few counts of this clone. V is TRDV1 and J is TRDJ1; 7 nucleotides agree with TRDD3. The CDR3 sequence is 16 residues long. With V trimmed by 6 bases and J by 0 bases, 10 bases remained unmatched. Germline lookup yields CDR1 TSWWSYY and CDR2 QGS. The CDR3 loop is CALGSYWGEYTDKLIF. DNA of the CDR3: TGTGCTCTTGGTAGTTACTGGGGAGAGTACACCGATAAACTCATCTTT.